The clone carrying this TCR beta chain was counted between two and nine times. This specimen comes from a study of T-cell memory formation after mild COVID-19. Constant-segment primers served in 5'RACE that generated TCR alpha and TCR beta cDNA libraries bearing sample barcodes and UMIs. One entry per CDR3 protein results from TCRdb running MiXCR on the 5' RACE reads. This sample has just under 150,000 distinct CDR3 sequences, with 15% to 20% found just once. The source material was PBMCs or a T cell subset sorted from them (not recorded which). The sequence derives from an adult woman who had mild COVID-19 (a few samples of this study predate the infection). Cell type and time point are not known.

In nucleotides, the CDR3 is TGTGCCAGCAGCTTACAGGGCAAAGAGACCCAGTACTTC. Its protein product is CASSLQGKETQYF. The V and J genes are TRBV7-3 and TRBJ2-5; a possible D gene is TRBD1 (5 bases). The germline V gene has CDR1 SGHTA and CDR2 FQGTGA. The CDR3 loop spans 13 amino acids. The V gene lost 2 bases and the J gene lost 3 bases, with 7 bases spanning the gap.